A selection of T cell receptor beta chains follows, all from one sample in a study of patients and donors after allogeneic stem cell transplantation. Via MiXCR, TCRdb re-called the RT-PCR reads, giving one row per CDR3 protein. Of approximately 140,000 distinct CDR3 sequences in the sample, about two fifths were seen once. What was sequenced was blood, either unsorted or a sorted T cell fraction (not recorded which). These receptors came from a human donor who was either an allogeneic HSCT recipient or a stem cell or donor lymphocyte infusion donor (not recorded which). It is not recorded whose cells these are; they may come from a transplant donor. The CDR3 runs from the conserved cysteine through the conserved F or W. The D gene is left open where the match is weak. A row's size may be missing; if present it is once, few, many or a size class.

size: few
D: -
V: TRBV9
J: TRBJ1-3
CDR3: CASSGTGTSRNTIYF
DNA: TGTGCCAGCAGCGGGACCGGGACATCAAGAAACACCATATATTTT

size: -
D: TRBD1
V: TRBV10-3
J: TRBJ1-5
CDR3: CAIRGGQGNQPQHF
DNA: TGTGCCATCCGGGGCGGACAGGGTAATCAGCCCCAGCATTTT

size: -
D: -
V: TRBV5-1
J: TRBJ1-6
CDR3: CASKGGGGTYNSPLHF
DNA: TGCGCCAGCAAAGGTGGCGGGGGGACCTATAATTCACCCCTCCACTTT

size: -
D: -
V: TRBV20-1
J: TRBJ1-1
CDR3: CSASAGYNTEAFF
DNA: TGCAGTGCTAGTGCCGGGTACAACACTGAAGCTTTCTTT

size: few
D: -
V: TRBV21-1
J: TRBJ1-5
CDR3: CASRTGCNQPQHF
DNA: TGTGCCAGTCGTACAGGGTGCAATCAGCCCCAGCATTTT

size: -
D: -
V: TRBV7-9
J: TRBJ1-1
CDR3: CASSFATERGTEAFF
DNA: TGTGCCAGCAGCTTTGCGACAGAGAGGGGCACTGAAGCTTTCTTT

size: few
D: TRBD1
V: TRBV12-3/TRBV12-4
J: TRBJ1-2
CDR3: CASSSPIRGQYGYTF
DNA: TGTGCCAGCAGTTCGCCGATCAGGGGGCAGTATGGCTACACCTTC

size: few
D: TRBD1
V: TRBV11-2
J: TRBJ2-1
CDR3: CASSSVRDRGINEQFF
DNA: TGTGCCAGCAGCTCGGTCCGGGACAGAGGGATCAATGAGCAGTTCTTC

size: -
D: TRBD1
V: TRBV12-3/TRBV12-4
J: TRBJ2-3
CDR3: CASGGQSSTDTQYF
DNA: TGTGCCAGCGGGGGACAGAGCAGCACAGATACGCAGTATTTT

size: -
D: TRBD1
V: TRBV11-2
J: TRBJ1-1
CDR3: CASSGWQGVEVNTEAFF
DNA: TGTGCCAGCAGCGGGTGGCAGGGGGTTGAGGTGAACACTGAAGCTTTCTTT

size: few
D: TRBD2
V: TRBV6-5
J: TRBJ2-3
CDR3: CASSYFPSGGAADTQYF
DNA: TGTGCCAGCAGTTACTTCCCAAGCGGGGGGGCCGCAGATACGCAGTATTTT

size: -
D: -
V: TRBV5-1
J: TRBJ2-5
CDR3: CASSPTGTQETQYF
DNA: TGCGCCAGCAGCCCTACAGGGACTCAAGAGACCCAGTACTTC

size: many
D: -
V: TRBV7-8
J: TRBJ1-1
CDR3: CASSLLGSEAFF
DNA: TGTGCCAGCAGCTTACTCGGGTCTGAAGCTTTCTTT

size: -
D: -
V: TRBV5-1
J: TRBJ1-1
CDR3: CASSIHFQLNTEAFF
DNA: TGCGCCAGCAGCATCCACTTCCAGCTGAACACTGAAGCTTTCTTT

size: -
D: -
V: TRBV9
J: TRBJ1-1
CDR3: CASSPHLLNTEAFF
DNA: TGTGCCAGCAGCCCCCATCTCCTGAACACTGAAGCTTTCTTT

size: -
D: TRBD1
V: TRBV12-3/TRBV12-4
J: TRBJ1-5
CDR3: CASSLGGTVRSNQPQHF
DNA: TGTGCCAGCAGTTTAGGGGGGACAGTCCGGAGCAATCAGCCCCAGCATTTT